The rows below give T cell receptor beta chains drawn from one sample of a study of cytomegalovirus exposure and HLA in healthy donors. This table comes from immunoSEQ multiplex PCR, and its TCRdb copy is limited to in-frame clones, with some not included. Its table records some 200,000 clones. The source material was PBMCs. These receptors all stem from a girl aged 2 to 9 in good health and CMV-seropositive. The CDR3 runs from the conserved cysteine through the conserved F or W. Fields, in order: V gene, J gene, CDR3 protein.

V: TRBV6-5
J: TRBJ2-1
CDR3: CASSYSGTSNEQFF

V: TRBV27
J: TRBJ2-7
CDR3: CASSFVPGRQYF

V: TRBV2
J: TRBJ1-2
CDR3: CASSPGVYYGYTF

V: TRBV28
J: TRBJ1-1
CDR3: CASSFGPGVTEAFF

V: TRBV7-2
J: TRBJ2-1
CDR3: CASSSLPRTQYNEQFF

V: TRBV5-1
J: TRBJ2-7
CDR3: CASSSTRTLAGVNEQYF

V: TRBV5-5
J: TRBJ1-3
CDR3: CASSPTGGSGNTIYF

V: TRBV2
J: TRBJ1-1
CDR3: CASGGQGGYGTEAFF

V: TRBV28
J: TRBJ2-1
CDR3: CASIGREGRGSYNEQFF

V: TRBV10-3
J: TRBJ1-3
CDR3: CAIGQGAPVAGNTIYF

V: TRBV4-1
J: TRBJ2-7
CDR3: CASSQASSGTTYEQYF

V: TRBV28
J: TRBJ2-7
CDR3: CASSLGTSGRVSEQYF

V: TRBV21-1
J: TRBJ1-5
CDR3: CASKDREEQPQHF

V: TRBV18
J: TRBJ1-1
CDR3: CASSPAGTGNTEAFF

V: TRBV9
J: TRBJ1-1
CDR3: CASSVGQGNEAFF

V: TRBV10-1
J: TRBJ2-7
CDR3: CASSEMGSDEQYF

V: TRBV6-5
J: TRBJ2-2
CDR3: CASSPVNTGELFF

V: TRBV5-1
J: TRBJ2-2
CDR3: CASSLGGATNTGELFF

V: TRBV19
J: TRBJ2-1
CDR3: CASTRGGTGLYNEQFF

V: TRBV6-1
J: TRBJ1-1
CDR3: CASSASRGTEAFF

V: TRBV5-1
J: TRBJ2-7
CDR3: CASSSGGRSSYEQYF

V: TRBV6-4
J: TRBJ2-1
CDR3: CASSDSRLAGDYNEQFF

V: TRBV4-2
J: TRBJ1-2
CDR3: CASSPRPSIGYGYTF

V: TRBV19
J: TRBJ2-7
CDR3: CASSTSGSSYEQYF

V: TRBV29-1
J: TRBJ2-3
CDR3: CSVRHRATYPGGTDTQYF

V: TRBV10-3
J: TRBJ2-1
CDR3: CAISEAVGDRGYNEQFF

V: TRBV7-2
J: TRBJ2-7
CDR3: CASSRTGTSGGYEQYF

V: TRBV7-6
J: TRBJ1-1
CDR3: CASSFGGAYTEAFF

V: TRBV9
J: TRBJ1-5
CDR3: CASSAEGDRNQPQHF

V: TRBV5-1
J: NA
CDR3: CASHDGRGNYEQYF

V: TRBV15
J: TRBJ1-2
CDR3: CATSRDLGRTKGGYGYTF

V: TRBV28
J: TRBJ2-1
CDR3: CASRQRTSSYNEQFF

V: TRBV15
J: TRBJ1-6
CDR3: CATSRDVGGNSPLHF

V: TRBV5-4
J: TRBJ2-4
CDR3: CASSFQGLAGAGVDIQYF

V: TRBV7-2
J: TRBJ2-6
CDR3: CASSLDSWTGANVLTF

V: TRBV7-2
J: TRBJ2-2
CDR3: CASSKAGTDWPGELFF

V: TRBV28
J: TRBJ2-7
CDR3: CASSLPGGSYEQYF

V: TRBV9
J: TRBJ1-5
CDR3: CASSVGQNNQPQHF

V: TRBV2
J: TRBJ2-5
CDR3: CARLGGPGLAGAYSQETQYF

V: TRBV21-1
J: TRBJ2-7
CDR3: CASPPGLVGRVDNEQYF

V: TRBV6-5
J: TRBJ1-6
CDR3: CASSYSRELRSPLHF

V: TRBV14
J: TRBJ1-2
CDR3: CASSQDWPYGYTF

V: TRBV7-9
J: TRBJ2-1
CDR3: CASSLESSGSNEQFF

V: TRBV25-1
J: TRBJ1-4
CDR3: CASSGGGLNEKLFF

V: TRBV27
J: TRBJ1-1
CDR3: CASRWAANTEAFF

V: TRBV5-1
J: TRBJ2-1
CDR3: CASSLNSGNEQFF

V: TRBV7-9
J: TRBJ2-1
CDR3: CASSLELPPLNEQFF

V: TRBV25-1
J: TRBJ2-1
CDR3: CASSESGTGVNEQFF

V: TRBV5-1
J: TRBJ2-2
CDR3: CASSLRLAGGATGELFF

V: TRBV2
J: TRBJ1-4
CDR3: CASRGQGLANEKLFF

V: TRBV25-1
J: TRBJ1-2
CDR3: CASSEGAGTGYGYTF